The count of the clone carrying this TCR beta chain is one. Its antigen is not known. This CDR3 is 12 amino acids long. This sample was included in a study of OX40 agonist ivuxolimab in advanced cancers. Repertoires were generated with immunoSEQ multiplex PCR, while TCRdb's copy carries only in-frame clones and drops some. Of some 70,000 clones in the sample, around 93% are singletons; the top ten hold approximately 1%. Notes on the study in general: The study found that CD8+ T cells averaged more expanded clones than CD4+. The specificity for antigen of the expanded peripheral T cells was not determined.

The source of this sequence is an adult with an advanced solid tumor such as melanoma, head and neck, liver or kidney cancer. The chain employs TRBV12-1 and TRBJ2-1; the table's TRBD1 call for D was not verified on the DNA. TRBV12-1 is a pseudogene. This specimen was CD4+ or CD8+ T cells sorted from blood, taken in a trial of the OX40 agonist ivuxolimab. The CDR3 DNA reads as TGTGCCAGCAGCTTCCTTTCACAGGGATGGTTCTTC. Protein: CASSFLSQGWFF.